This passage covers 27 T cell receptor beta chains from one sample sequenced in a study of shared clonotypes between healthy human individuals. Assay: immunoSEQ multiplex PCR; the TCRdb copy retains only in-frame clones and omits some. The sample contains 900,000 to 1,200,000 clones, roughly 74% of which appear only once. The sample comprised memory CD4+ T cells from PBMCs. The subset: CD45RA-negative fraction. Receptors were obtained from a man aged 18 to 30 in good health. Some clones in this sample may be carry-over from other donors' samples.

This clone was seen many times. The genes are TRBV2 and TRBJ1-2, with a tentative D call TRBD1 (6 bases). This CDR3 spans 15 amino acids. The ends were cut back, 4 bases at V and 7 bases at J, with 19 bases in the middle. Germline V gene lookup returns CDR1 SNHLY and CDR2 FYNNEI. DNA of the CDR3: TGTGCCAGCAGTGTACCCGGGCAGGGCAGGGGTGGCTACACCTTC. It yields the protein CASSVPGQGRGGYTF.

The table lists this clone with many counts. The chain combines TRBV27 with TRBJ2-1; possibly TRBD2 for D (6 bases). The germline V gene has CDR1 MNHEY and CDR2 SMNVEV (reference sequence). The CDR3 extends over 14 amino acids. V lost 5 bases, J lost 6 bases, and 14 bases lay in between. CDR3 sequence reads: CASSAGPSLNEQFF. In DNA, the CDR3 is TGTGCCAGCAGTGCGGGACCTTCTCTCAATGAGCAGTTCTTC.

J is TRBJ2-1 and V is TRBV2; 8 bases agree with TRBD2. CDR3 size: 15 residues. J lost 6 bases, V lost 8 bases, and 12 bases had no gene match. Per germline, CDR1 SNHLY and CDR2 FYNNEI. CDR3 residues: CASATGTRSLNEQFF. The CDR3 DNA reads TGTGCCAGCGCGACCGGGACTAGGTCGCTCAATGAGCAGTTCTTC.

This chain joins TRBV4-2 and TRBJ2-2; tentative D call: TRBD2 (5 bases). There are 17 residues in the CDR3. V lost 5 bases and J 2 bases, leaving 18 bases between the germline ends. Germline CDR1 is LGHNA and CDR2 is YNFKEQ. The CDR3, as DNA: TGTGCCAGCAGCATCCACCCAACAGCGGTCAACACCGGGGAGCTGTTTTTT. Translation: CASSIHPTAVNTGELFF.

CDR3 sequence (DNA): TGTGCCAGAAGGGAAGGGGACAGCGTTGCGAACACCGGGGAGCTGTTTTTT. As protein: CARREGDSVANTGELFF. V and J are TRBV21-1 and TRBJ2-2; TRBD1, the D gene given by the table, was not confirmed from the DNA. TRBV21-1 is an annotated pseudogene. This CDR3 comprises 17 residues.

Concerning this clone itself: Other DNA sequences in the sample encode the same CDR3. This chain links TRBV5-1 with TRBJ2-7; D call uncertain. V dropped 0 bases and J dropped 0 bases, with 7 bases sitting between them. Germline V lookup: CDR1 SGHRS, CDR2 YFSETQ. There are 14 residues in the CDR3. The CDR3 DNA follows: TGCGCCAGCAGCTTGGCCGGGCGCTCCTACGAGCAGTACTTC. It encodes CASSLAGRSYEQYF.

This clone was counted a single time. V and J are TRBV18 and TRBJ2-7, with D unclear. Trimming took off 5 bases at V and 4 bases at J, with 9 bases between the two ends. Per the germline V gene, CDR1 is KGHSH and CDR2 is LQKENI. The length of the CDR3 is 12 residues. CDR3 DNA sequence: TGTGCCAGCTCAGCAAACCCATACGAGCAGTACTTC. This translates into CASSANPYEQYF.

The CDR3 DNA is TGCGCCAGCAGCCAAGATCGGGGAAGGGCAGGGCAGCCCCAGCATTTT. Its protein is CASSQDRGRAGQPQHF. The V and J genes are TRBV4-3 and TRBJ1-5; TRBD1 is a possible D gene (5 bases). This CDR3 has 16 amino acids. Trimming left V 0 bases short and J 7 bases short, with 16 bases between. From germline, CDR1 is LGHNA and CDR2 YSLEER.

The V call is TRBV29-1, the J call TRBJ1-1; D is possibly TRBD1 (6 bases). V gave up 5 bases and J gave up 0 bases, with 10 bases separating them. Germline V gives CDR1 SQVTM, CDR2 ANQGSEA. The CDR3 spans 13 residues. The CDR3 spells CSVRDMMNTEAFF. CDR3 bases: TGCAGCGTTCGGGACATGATGAACACTGAAGCTTTCTTT.

This chain links TRBV6-6 with TRBJ2-7; D might be TRBD1 or TRBD2, each matching 5 bases. The germline gives CDR1 MNHNY, CDR2 SVGAGI (reference sequence). V was cut by 4 bases and J by 0 bases, with 13 bases left in between. The CDR3 contains 15 residues. The CDR3 bases are TGTGCCAGCAGTTTGGGACCGCCGAGCTCCTACGAGCAGTACTTC. It codes for CASSLGPPSSYEQYF.

Comments on this clone: This may come from a read error, since a much larger clone is one base off. The chain uses TRBV30 and TRBJ1-1; the D gene is possibly TRBD1 (6 bases). The CDR3 is 15 residues long. Germline CDR1 reads GTSNPN; CDR2 reads SVGIG (reference sequence). V was pared by 5 bases and J by 1 base, with 17 bases between. The CDR3 sequence is CAWGLGQKKNTEAFF. CDR3 coding DNA: TGTGCCTGGGGCCTTGGACAGAAAAAGAACACTGAAGCTTTCTTT.

This clone appeared a few times. The CDR3 DNA reads TGTGCCAGTAGTATCCTAGCGGGAGGCTCCCTAGGGGAGACCCAGTACTTC. Its protein product is CASSILAGGSLGETQYF. This chain links TRBV19 with TRBJ2-5, with 11 bases identical to TRBD2. CDR3 size: 17 residues. Germline V CDR1 and CDR2: LNHDA, SQIVND (reference sequence). The V segment lost 3 bases and the J segment 5 bases; nucleotides outside the gene matches: 11.

Of note for this clone: It may be a read error: a sequence one base away is much more abundant. The J gene is TRBJ2-3, the V gene TRBV29-1, with 9 positions matching TRBD2. J gave up 5 bases and V 5 bases, and 8 bases lay outside the gene matches. The CDR3 spans 14 residues. Germline V gives CDR1 SQVTM, CDR2 ANQGSEA. CDR3 region: CSVKGGRAVDTQYF. The CDR3 region has the DNA TGCAGCGTTAAAGGCGGGAGGGCCGTAGATACGCAGTATTTT.

This chain joins TRBV2 and TRBJ1-1; 10 positions agree with TRBD1. The CDR3 loop spans 15 amino acids. Unmatched junction bases numbered 6, after V lost 4 bases and J lost 4 bases. The V gene's germline CDR1 is SNHLY and CDR2 FYNNEI. In nucleotides, the CDR3 is TGTGCCAGCAGTGGGCGGGACAGGGGTGGCACTGAAGCTTTCTTT. This encodes CASSGRDRGGTEAFF.

J is TRBJ2-3 and V is TRBV25-1; possible D gene TRBD2, 6 bases. V gave up 3 bases and J gave up 1 base, with 11 bases separating them. CDR3 length: 15 residues. Germline loops: CDR1 MGHDK, CDR2 SYGVNS. The CDR3: CASSEPGAGTDTQYF. Written as DNA, the CDR3 is TGTGCCAGCAGTGAGCCGGGAGCTGGCACAGATACGCAGTATTTT.

The chain recombines TRBV7-2 with TRBJ1-5; the D gene is possibly TRBD1 (5 bases). Germline V lookup: CDR1 SGHTA, CDR2 FQGNSA. The CDR3 loop spans 14 amino acids. V lost 6 bases and J 6 bases, leaving 15 bases between the germline ends. The CDR3 protein is CASRNGGGGQPQHF. Here the CDR3 DNA reads TGTGCCAGCAGGAACGGGGGTGGGGGTCAGCCCCAGCATTTT.

The table lists this clone with many counts. V and J are TRBV28 and TRBJ2-7, with D perhaps assigned TRBD1 or TRBD2 (5 bases each). This CDR3 region has 15 residues. Germline V gives CDR1 MDHEN, CDR2 SYDVKM. The V end lost 4 bases, the J end lost 2 bases, and 15 bases lay between the germline ends. The CDR3 DNA reads TGTGCCAGCAGTTCCCCCGGGACCAATCCCTACGAGCAGTACTTC. It is translated as CASSSPGTNPYEQYF.

The rearrangement joins TRBV6-6 to TRBJ2-7; 7 bases map to TRBD2. The V gene end was trimmed by 2 bases and the J gene end by 1 base; junction bases not matched to a gene: 5. This CDR3 has 15 amino acids. The germline V gene has CDR1 MNHNY and CDR2 SVGAGI (reference sequence). As DNA, the CDR3 is TGTGCCAGCAGTTACGGGCTGGGGGGGTCCTACGAGCAGTACTTC. It translates to CASSYGLGGSYEQYF.

This chain joins TRBV7-9 and TRBJ1-1; no definite D call. Trimming removed 1 base at V and 7 bases at J, with 4 bases between. The CDR3 has 11 amino acids. Germline CDR1 is SEHNR and CDR2 is FQNEAQ (reference sequence). The CDR3 nucleotides are TGTGCCAGCAGCTTAGAGGTTGAAGCTTTCTTT. It specifies CASSLEVEAFF.

The J gene is TRBJ2-1, the V gene TRBV7-3; 8 bases agree with TRBD2. In germline, CDR1 is SGHTA, CDR2 FQGTGA. With 5 bases clipped from V and 8 bases from J, the junction kept 14 bases outside the gene matches. There are 16 residues in the CDR3. The CDR3 here is CASSATNAGTRDEQFF. Written as DNA, the CDR3 is TGTGCCAGCAGCGCTACGAACGCCGGGACTAGGGATGAGCAGTTCTTC.

This clone has at least ten counts. V is TRBV7-3 and J is TRBJ2-1, with D unclear. Germline-derived CDR1 and CDR2 are SGHTA and FQGTGA. There are 14 residues in the CDR3. Trimming took 2 bases from V and 4 from J, leaving 9 bases between them. CDR3 DNA sequence: TGTGCCAGCAGCTTACAGGCAGCTTACAATGAGCAGTTCTTC. Residues: CASSLQAAYNEQFF. The full variable domain, in which reference TRBV7-3 and TRBJ2-1 provide the parts outside the CDR3, is GAGVSQTPSNKVTEKGKYVELRCDPISGHTALYWYRQSLGQGPEFLIYFQGTGAADDSGLPNDRFFAVRPEGSVSTLKIQRTERGDSAVYLCASSLQAAYNEQFFGPGTRLTVL.

V is TRBV5-2 and J is TRBJ2-6; the table's TRBD2 call for D was not verified on the DNA. TRBV5-2 is termed a pseudogene. This CDR3 spans 16 amino acids. CDR3 DNA: TGTGCCAGCAAATGTAGCACACAAAGTCGGGCCAACGTCCTGACTTTC. Translating gives CASKCSTQSRANVLTF.

Ten or more counts support this clone. The V call is TRBV28, the J call TRBJ2-7; a weak D match, TRBD1 (6 bases). V gave up 8 bases and J gave up 3 bases, with 20 bases separating them. This CDR3 comprises 15 residues. The V gene's germline CDR1 is MDHEN and CDR2 SYDVKM. CDR3: CASLQGGPQIYEQYF. For the CDR3, the DNA is TGTGCCAGCCTCCAAGGGGGACCCCAGATCTACGAGCAGTACTTC.

This chain uses TRBV28 with TRBJ1-1; 7 bases align to TRBD1. After removal of 10 bases from V and 0 bases from J, the junction contained 8 bases not matched to a gene. The CDR3 runs to 14 residues. Germline assignment: CDR1 MDHEN and CDR2 SYDVKM. CDR3 DNA: TGTGCCAACAAAGGGGACAGAATGAACACTGAAGCTTTCTTT. The encoded protein is CANKGDRMNTEAFF. Filled out from reference TRBV28 and TRBJ1-1, the complete variable domain reads DVKVTQSSRYLVKRTGEKVFLECVQDMDHENMFWYRQDPGLGLRLIYFSYDVKMKEKGDIPEGYSVSREKKERFSLILESASTNQTSMYLCANKGDRMNTEAFFGQGTRLTVV.

The V gene is TRBV7-2, the J gene TRBJ1-1; 7 bases map to TRBD1. The germline V gene encodes CDR1 SGHTA and CDR2 FQGNSA. V shed 6 bases, J shed 8 bases, and the junction held 9 bases outside the gene matches. CDR3 length: 13 residues. The CDR3 DNA is TGTGCCAGCAGAATAAGGGGGCTAAAGGAAGCTTTCTTT. This sequence encodes CASRIRGLKEAFF.

The chain uses TRBV7-6 and TRBJ2-7; the D gene is possibly TRBD1 (6 bases). Trimming shortened V by 5 bases and J by 2 bases, and 10 bases separated the two germline ends. From germline, CDR1 is SGHVS and CDR2 FNYEAQ. This CDR3 is built from 13 residues. The CDR3 sequence is CASSPGQTYEQYF. The CDR3, as DNA: TGTGCCAGCAGCCCCGGACAGACCTACGAGCAGTACTTC.

This chain uses TRBV30 with TRBJ1-4; D gene unclear. The CDR3 is made up of 14 amino acids. Trimming removed 3 bases at V and 8 bases at J, with 16 bases between. Germline V lookup: CDR1 GTSNPN, CDR2 SVGIG (reference sequence). CDR3 region: CAWSVGSRSEKLFF. CDR3 DNA sequence: TGTGCCTGGAGCGTCGGTTCCCGGAGCGAAAAACTGTTTTTT.